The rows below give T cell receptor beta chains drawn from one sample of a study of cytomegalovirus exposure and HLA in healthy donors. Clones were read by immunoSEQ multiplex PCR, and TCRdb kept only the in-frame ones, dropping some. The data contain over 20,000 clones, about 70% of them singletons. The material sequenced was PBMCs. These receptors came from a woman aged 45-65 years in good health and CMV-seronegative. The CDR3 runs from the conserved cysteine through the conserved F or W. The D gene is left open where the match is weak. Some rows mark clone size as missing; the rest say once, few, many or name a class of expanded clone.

TGTGCCAGCACCCCCGACAGGGGTTCCTACAATGAGCAGTTCTTC CASTPDRGSYNEQFF TRBV25-1 15 TRBD1 TRBJ2-1 .
TGTGCCAGCAGCCTCCTTACAATGAATGAACTGTTTTTT CASSLLTMNELFF TRBV11-3 13 . TRBJ1-4 .
TGTGCCAGTAGGGCCCTCAGGGAGGTATCGAATCAGCCCCAGCATTTT CASRALREVSNQPQHF TRBV19 16 . TRBJ1-5 .
TGTGCCAGCAGTGGACCGCCGGGACAGGGGGCCGAAAACACCATATATTTT CASSGPPGQGAENTIYF TRBV2 17 TRBD1 TRBJ1-3 few
TGCGCCAGCAGCTCCTCTCCTGGGGACTATGAAGCTTTCTTT CASSSSPGDYEAFF TRBV5-1 14 . TRBJ1-1 .
TGTGCCGCCTTAGGGACTAGATTCACCGGGGAGCTGTTTTTT CAALGTRFTGELFF TRBV28 14 TRBD2 TRBJ2-2 .
TGTGCCAGCAGGGTCGACAGCATGAACACTGAAGCTTTCTTT CASRVDSMNTEAFF TRBV2 14 . TRBJ1-1 once
TGTGCCAGCAGCGAAATAGCGGGATCCACAGATACGCAGTATTTT CASSEIAGSTDTQYF TRBV6-1 15 TRBD2 TRBJ2-3 few
TGTGCCAGCAGTTCGGACGGGGGGTACCAAGAGACCCAGTACTTC CASSSDGGYQETQYF TRBV2 15 TRBD2 TRBJ2-5 .
TGCGCCAGCAGCCAAGAGGGGCTAGCGGGAGGTAATAAAGAGACCCAGTACTTC CASSQEGLAGGNKETQYF TRBV4-1 18 TRBD2 TRBJ2-5 .
TGTGCCAGCAGAGATTCCGACAGGGCTTTCTATGGCTACACCTTC CASRDSDRAFYGYTF TRBV6-1 15 TRBD1 TRBJ1-2 .
TGCGCCAGCACCCGGGACAGAAGTTCCTACGAGCAGTACTTC CASTRDRSSYEQYF TRBV10-2 14 TRBD1 TRBJ2-7 .
TGTGCCAGCAGTTACTCGAGCGAGGCAGGGTCGATCTTC CASSYSSEAGSIF TRBV6-6 13 . TRBJ2-4 once
TGTGCCAGCAACGAAAGGTCAGGGGGGTTCAATCAGCCCCAGCATTTT CASNERSGGFNQPQHF TRBV7-2 16 TRBD1 TRBJ1-5 medium-sized
TGTGCCAGCAGTGCGGGACAGGGGAACGAGCAGTACTTC CASSAGQGNEQYF TRBV6-1 13 TRBD1 TRBJ2-7 .
TGTGCCAGCAGCTTAGGGGACACGTATGGCTACACCTTC CASSLGDTYGYTF TRBV7-9 13 . TRBJ1-2 .
TGTGCCAGCAGCTTAGTCCGGGGGACTGAAGCTTTCTTT CASSLVRGTEAFF TRBV7-6 13 . TRBJ1-1 .
TGTGCCAGCCGGGCCGGGACTCCTAGCACAGATACGCAGTATTTT CASRAGTPSTDTQYF TRBV27 15 . TRBJ2-3 .